The present T cell receptor beta chain was sequenced within a study of blood T cells in healthy people across ages. Primed by a sample-barcoded 5' primer and a J-beta primer mix, a second PCR proceeded for roughly 7 to 11 cycles. MiXCR, run by TCRdb on the 5' RACE reads, gives a single entry per CDR3 protein. Found here are 2 million or so distinct CDR3 sequences, roughly 52% of them singletons; the top ten hold approximately 2%. Whole-study results and caveats: Per million T cells, TCR beta diversity dropped roughly linearly as age increased. Among long-lived donors, naive CD4+ cells were more numerous and diversity higher than in aged donors.

CDR3 length equals 12 residues. Trimming removed 3 bases at V and 4 bases at J, with 7 bases between. Germline assignment: CDR1 KGHSH and CDR2 LQKENI. As for this clonotype: Its antigen remains unknown.

The receptor's source is a woman in her forties in good health. The rearrangement links TRBV18 to TRBJ2-7, with D unresolved. The sequencing input was blood. In DNA form, the CDR3 reads TGTGCCAGCTCACCGGGGATGTACGAGCAGTACTTC. It encodes CASSPGMYEQYF.